These 29 T cell receptor beta chains came from one sample sequenced in a study of PD-1 blockade in classical Hodgkin lymphoma. Libraries were prepared by immunoSEQ multiplex PCR; TCRdb keeps only in-frame clonotypes and omits some of them. Among roughly 64,000 clones, more than 80% were seen once, and the ten largest hold 6.5% to 9.5%. Stated time point: cycle 4 day 1 (C4D1), after 5 to 7 weeks of nivolumab. The patients all showed relapse after autologous stem cell transplantation, while their brentuximab vedotin exposure varied. This specimen was peripheral blood mononuclear cells (PBMCs), taken before the fourth cycle of nivolumab. These receptors were collected from a human donor with classical Hodgkin lymphoma.

This clone showed up just a few times. The V call is TRBV10-2, the J call TRBJ2-2; TRBD2 matches 9 bases. Trimming removed 6 bases from V and 0 bases from J; junction bases left unmatched: 2. CDR1 and CDR2 (germline): WSHSY, SAAADI. The CDR3 spans 15 residues. CDR3 loop: CASRTSGSNTGELFF. In DNA, the CDR3 is TGCGCCAGCAGGACTAGCGGTTCGAACACCGGGGAGCTGTTTTTT.

The chain carries TRBV2 and TRBJ2-1, with TRBD2 identical over 7 bases. Trimming removed 5 bases from V and 3 bases from J; junction bases left unmatched: 7. This CDR3 is 15 amino acids long. CDR1 SNHLY and CDR2 FYNNEI come from the germline V gene. CDR3 protein: CASSPGLVVYNEQFF. The CDR3 bases are TGTGCCAGCAGTCCAGGACTAGTAGTCTACAATGAGCAGTTCTTC.

A single count supports this clone. J is TRBJ2-1 and V is TRBV6-1; tentatively, D is TRBD1 or TRBD2 (5 bases each). V shed 2 bases and J shed 15 bases, with 23 bases lying between them. The germline V gene encodes CDR1 MNHNS and CDR2 SASEGT. This CDR3 is 15 amino acids long. CDR3 protein: CASSEIVQLEGNPFF. The CDR3 DNA reads as TGTGCCAGCAGTGAAATTGTTCAGCTCGAGGGGAATCCGTTCTTC.

The V gene is TRBV6-6, the J gene TRBJ1-5, with 9 bases fitting TRBD1. Germline V gene lookup returns CDR1 MNHNY and CDR2 SVGAGI (reference sequence). The CDR3 has 13 amino acids. V shed 6 bases, J shed 6 bases, and the junction held 3 bases outside the gene matches. CDR3 DNA: TGTGCCAGCAGGGACAGGGGAGGTCAGCCCCAGCATTTT. Encoded protein: CASRDRGGQPQHF.

The chain links TRBV30 to TRBJ1-3, with a weak D call TRBD1 (5 bases). The length of the CDR3 is 12 residues. Germline assignment: CDR1 GTSNPN and CDR2 SVGIG (reference sequence). V lost 3 bases, J lost 2 bases, and 5 bases lay in between. The CDR3 sequence: CAWRTAGNTIYF. The CDR3 coding sequence is TGTGCCTGGAGGACAGCTGGAAACACCATATATTTT.

The chain carries TRBV7-2 and TRBJ1-5; D is unresolved. CDR1 SGHTA and CDR2 FQGNSA come from the germline V gene. Deletions cut 3 bases from V and 0 bases from J, with 9 bases between. This CDR3 has 15 amino acids. CDR3 nucleotide sequence: TGTGCCAGCAGCTTTGCCGGTTATAGCAATCAGCCCCAGCATTTT. It translates to CASSFAGYSNQPQHF.

V usage is TRBV5-1 and J usage is TRBJ1-3; 9 bases agree with TRBD1. Per germline, CDR1 SGHRS and CDR2 YFSETQ. The CDR3 sequence is 18 residues long. V lost 8 bases and J lost 7; bases outside the gene matches: 22. As DNA, the CDR3 is TGCGCCAGTTCCAACTTCAGTCCCGGGACAGGGATCGGTAACACCATATATTTT. Amino acids: CASSNFSPGTGIGNTIYF.

The chain links TRBV27 to TRBJ2-1; D may match TRBD1 or TRBD2 (5 bases each). The V gene lost 7 bases and the J gene lost 6 bases, with 13 bases spanning the gap. The CDR3 extends over 13 amino acids. CDR1 is MNHEY, CDR2 SMNVEV, per germline (reference sequence). The CDR3 coding sequence is TGTGCCAGCAAGGGGACGGCGCTCAATGAGCAGTTCTTC. This codes for CASKGTALNEQFF.

The chain uses TRBV25-1 and TRBJ1-1; 7 bases line up with TRBD1. The V gene's germline CDR1 is MGHDK and CDR2 SYGVNS. This CDR3 contains 15 residues. With V trimmed by 4 bases and J by 1 base, 6 bases remained unmatched. The CDR3 sequence: CASSAWRGRNTEAFF. The DNA of the CDR3 is TGTGCCAGCAGTGCCTGGAGGGGGCGGAACACTGAAGCTTTCTTT.

The CDR3 region is CASSFPTSGGNNEQFF. DNA for the CDR3: TGTGCCAGTAGTTTCCCGACTAGCGGGGGAAACAATGAGCAGTTCTTC. The rearrangement joins TRBV19 to TRBJ2-1; 12 bases fit TRBD2. Germline V gene data show CDR1 as LNHDA and CDR2 as SQIVND (reference sequence). Trimming took 5 bases from V and 5 from J; bases not matched to a gene: 7. The CDR3 has 16 amino acids.

The chain has TRBV12-2 and TRBJ2-7. TRBV12-2 has pseudogene status. The length of the CDR3 is 16 residues. In nucleotides, the CDR3 is TGTGCAAGTCGCTTAGACCCGGAAGGCTACTCCTACGAGCAGTACTTC. Protein: CASRLDPEGYSYEQYF.

The genes are TRBV7-2 and TRBJ1-2; D remains ambiguous. This CDR3 region has 12 residues. Germline CDR1 and CDR2: SGHTA and FQGNSA. Between the trimmed V and J ends, which lost 3 bases and 6 bases, there was a span of 8 bases. The CDR3 DNA sequence: TGTGCCAGCAGCTTTGCAGGACATGGCTACACCTTC. Its translation: CASSFAGHGYTF. Looking up the rest from reference TRBV7-2 and TRBJ1-2 gives the full variable domain: GAGVSQSPSNKVTEKGKDVELRCDPISGHTALYWYRQSLGQGLEFLIYFQGNSAPDKSGLPSDRFSAERTGGSVSTLTIQRTQQEDSAVYLCASSFAGHGYTFGSGTRLTVV.

V and J are TRBV27 and TRBJ2-2; D gene ambiguous. V gave up 5 bases and J gave up 4 bases, with 17 bases separating them. In germline, CDR1 is MNHEY, CDR2 SMNVEV (reference sequence). The CDR3 runs 16 residues. The CDR3 sequence is CASSPRGGYGTGELFF. Here the CDR3 DNA reads TGTGCCAGCAGTCCCCGCGGTGGGTACGGCACCGGGGAGCTGTTTTTT.

CDR3 DNA: TGCGCCAGCAGCTTGGTAGACTACGCGAACTACGAGCAGTACTTC. Its protein is CASSLVDYANYEQYF. The rearrangement links TRBV5-1 to TRBJ2-7, with D possibly being TRBD2 (5 bases). Germline loops: CDR1 SGHRS, CDR2 YFSETQ. The CDR3 is made up of 15 amino acids. Between the trimmed V and J ends, which lost 0 bases and 3 bases, there was a span of 13 bases.

This clone appeared once. The same CDR3 also results from other DNA sequences found in this sample. This chain connects TRBV5-1 to TRBJ2-3; D gene ambiguous. Deletions cut 0 bases from V and 2 bases from J, with 4 bases between. The CDR3 loop spans 13 amino acids. Germline CDR1 SGHRS, CDR2 YFSETQ. Here the CDR3 reads CASSLDNTDTQYF. The CDR3 DNA is TGCGCCAGCAGCTTGGACAACACAGATACGCAGTATTTT.

This chain joins TRBV4-1 and TRBJ1-5; D call uncertain. Germline CDR1 is MGHRA and CDR2 is YSYEKL. CDR3 length: 18 residues. V was shortened by 4 bases and J by 3 bases, with 22 bases between the two germline ends. The CDR3 nucleotides read TGCGCCAGCAGCCCCGTCGTTAGTCCCGCAGATTACAATCAGCCCCAGCATTTT. Encoded protein: CASSPVVSPADYNQPQHF.

The chain joins TRBV27 to TRBJ2-7; no clear D. Between the trimmed V and J ends, which lost 5 bases and 6 bases, there was a span of 17 bases. Germline values: CDR1 MNHEY, CDR2 SMNVEV (reference sequence). The CDR3 has 14 amino acids. The CDR3 spells CASSGLTLWGEQYF. CDR3 coding DNA: TGTGCCAGCAGTGGTTTGACCCTTTGGGGCGAGCAGTACTTC.

The CDR3 is CAISGGGSSYEQYF. The CDR3 DNA reads as TGTGCCATCAGTGGGGGAGGCTCCTCCTACGAGCAGTACTTC. V is TRBV10-3 and J is TRBJ2-7; TRBD2 is a possible D gene (6 bases). Germline-derived CDR1 and CDR2 are ENHRY and SYGVKD. The CDR3 is 14 amino acids. V lost 4 bases and J lost 0, with 10 bases in between.

This clone was detected once. This chain links TRBV5-1 with TRBJ1-6; TRBD1 agrees at 8 bases. Germline V lookup: CDR1 SGHRS, CDR2 YFSETQ. Unmatched junction bases numbered 6, after V lost 4 bases and J lost 9 bases. The CDR3 runs 14 residues. The CDR3 sequence is CASSPGQAGSPLHF. The CDR3, as DNA: TGCGCCAGCAGCCCGGGACAGGCGGGTTCACCCCTCCACTTT.

The rearrangement links TRBV10-3 to TRBJ2-6; D not resolved. The V and J ends lost 4 bases and 2 bases respectively, with 9 bases between them. Germline CDR1 ENHRY, CDR2 SYGVKD. The CDR3 contains 15 residues. CDR3 nucleotide sequence: TGTGCCATCAGTGGATACAGTACTGGGGCCAACGTCCTGACTTTC. Amino acids: CAISGYSTGANVLTF.

This chain joins TRBV6-1 and TRBJ2-7, with 8 nucleotides matching TRBD2. The CDR3 extends over 13 amino acids. V was clipped by 8 bases and J by 6 bases; unmatched bases: 9. Per germline, CDR1 MNHNS and CDR2 SASEGT. CDR3 sequence reads: CASLRGASVEQYF. The CDR3 DNA reads as TGTGCCAGCCTGCGGGGGGCATCGGTCGAGCAGTACTTC.

The rearrangement joins TRBV5-6 to TRBJ2-7; TRBD2 is a possible D gene (7 bases). The V gene lost 1 base and the J gene lost 3 bases, with 17 bases spanning the gap. Germline CDR1 reads SGHDT; CDR2 reads YYEEEE. This CDR3 region has 16 residues. DNA of the CDR3: TGTGCCAGCAGCTTGCGGGGGGCCGACTACTACTACGAGCAGTACTTC. Protein: CASSLRGADYYYEQYF.

The V call is TRBV5-6, the J call TRBJ2-1; TRBD2 agrees at 9 bases. Germline assignment: CDR1 SGHDT and CDR2 YYEEEE. V trimming: 0 bases; J trimming: 6 bases; junction bases outside the gene matches: 7. There are 16 residues in the CDR3. The CDR3 loop is CASSLAGSGSSNEQFF. The CDR3, as DNA: TGTGCCAGCAGCTTGGCAGGTAGCGGGAGCAGCAATGAGCAGTTCTTC.

The rearrangement links TRBV19 to TRBJ2-7, with 7 nucleotides matching TRBD2. This CDR3 is built from 14 residues. After removal of 5 bases from V and 2 bases from J, the junction contained 6 bases not matched to a gene. The germline V gene encodes CDR1 LNHDA and CDR2 SQIVND (reference sequence). The CDR3 nucleotides are TGTGCCAGTAGTTTACGGGACTACCCCTACGAGCAGTACTTC. It yields the protein CASSLRDYPYEQYF. Full variable domain (remainder filled in from reference TRBV19 and TRBJ2-7): DGGITQSPKYLFRKEGQNVTLSCEQNLNHDAMYWYRQDPGQGLRLIYYSQIVNDFQKGDIAEGYSVSREKKESFPLTVTSAQKNPTAFYLCASSLRDYPYEQYFGPGTRLTVT.

This clone was found a few times. This chain joins TRBV19 and TRBJ1-5; D unresolved. Germline CDR1 and CDR2: LNHDA and SQIVND (reference sequence). The CDR3 spans 14 residues. The V end was cut by 1 base, the J end by 1 base, with 5 bases between. DNA of the CDR3: TGTGCCAGTAGTATAGGTACGAGCAATCAGCCCCAGCATTTT. Translated, it gives CASSIGTSNQPQHF.

The rearrangement links TRBV2 to TRBJ2-3, with 11 bases aligning to TRBD2. Germline V gene data show CDR1 as SNHLY and CDR2 as FYNNEI. The CDR3 is 15 residues long. V trimming: 7 bases; J trimming: 4 bases; junction bases outside the gene matches: 7. In nucleotides, the CDR3 is TGTGCCAGCATAGTAACTAGCGGGAGTTCAGATACGCAGTATTTT. Translation: CASIVTSGSSDTQYF.

The V and J genes are TRBV6-5 and TRBJ1-2; D ambiguous. The V end lost 8 bases, the J end lost 2 bases, and 18 bases lay between the germline ends. CDR3 length equals 15 residues. From germline, CDR1 is MNHEY and CDR2 SVGAGI. CDR3 nucleotides: TGTGCCAGCGGGAAGGACGTCGACACCAACTATGGCTACACCTTC. This gives the protein CASGKDVDTNYGYTF.

V and J are TRBV7-8 and TRBJ1-2; the match to TRBD1 covers 12 bases. The CDR3 is made up of 15 amino acids. With 0 bases clipped from V and 8 bases from J, the junction kept 4 bases outside the gene matches. Germline V gives CDR1 SGHVS, CDR2 FQNEAQ. The DNA of the CDR3 is TGTGCCAGCAGCTTAGCCGGGACAGGGGGCAGGGGCTACACCTTC. It yields the protein CASSLAGTGGRGYTF.

The rearrangement links TRBV5-1 to TRBJ2-3; TRBD1 matches at 8 bases. Germline values: CDR1 SGHRS, CDR2 YFSETQ. This CDR3 has 15 amino acids. Trimming cost V 5 bases and J 3 bases; bases outside gene matches: 8. CDR3 amino acids: CASRQGAGGTDTQYF. The CDR3 nucleotides are TGCGCCAGCAGGCAGGGGGCAGGTGGGACAGATACGCAGTATTTT.